These 5 T cell receptor beta chains originate from one sample sequenced in a study of cytomegalovirus exposure and HLA in healthy donors. The PCR made use of 60 Vbeta and 13 Jbeta primers. Generated by immunoSEQ multiplex PCR, the TCRdb table keeps only in-frame clones and is missing some. Of about 160,000 clones in the sample, 80% were seen once. Sequencing used PBMCs. These TCRs come from a male donor in good health and CMV-seropositive.

About this clone: Compared with germline, one end of the junction differs, possibly owing to a read error. The chain links TRBV6-6 to TRBJ2-1, with TRBD2 matching over 7 bases. In germline, CDR1 is MNHNY, CDR2 SVGAGI (reference sequence). The CDR3 consists of 15 residues. CDR3 DNA sequence: TGTGCCAGCAGTTACACGGGGGGTTCCTACAATGGGCAGTTCTTC. Its translation is CASSYTGGSYNGQFF.

The chain carries TRBV5-1 and TRBJ1-2; D is ambiguous. Between the trimmed V and J ends, which lost 5 bases and 8 bases, there was a span of 10 bases. CDR3 length: 11 residues. Germline V lookup: CDR1 SGHRS, CDR2 YFSETQ. CDR3: CASRGELGYTF. CDR3 bases: TGCGCCAGCAGAGGAGAGCTAGGCTACACCTTC.

CDR3 residues: CASSIVLYSNQPQHF. The CDR3 bases are TGTGCCAGTAGTATTGTACTATATAGCAATCAGCCCCAGCATTTT. The rearrangement uses TRBV19 and TRBJ1-5; D uncertain. The CDR3 sequence is 15 residues long. Germline-derived CDR1 and CDR2 are LNHDA and SQIVND (reference sequence). The V gene lost 3 bases and the J gene lost 0 bases, with 9 bases spanning the gap.

This chain links TRBV7-9 with TRBJ2-1; 8 bases match TRBD2. The CDR3 has 17 amino acids. Losses at the gene ends were 1 base for V and 3 bases for J; bases not matched to a gene: 8. The germline CDR1 and CDR2 sequences are SEHNR and FQNEAQ (reference sequence). The CDR3 spells CASSLVAGTLHYNEQFF. In nucleotides, the CDR3 is TGTGCCAGCAGCTTAGTAGCGGGAACCCTTCACTACAATGAGCAGTTCTTC.

This sequence joins TRBV27 and TRBJ1-2, with a possible D match to TRBD1 (5 bases). Germline V gene lookup returns CDR1 MNHEY and CDR2 SMNVEV (reference sequence). The V and J ends lost 0 bases and 4 bases respectively, with 15 bases between them. CDR3 length: 16 amino acids. The CDR3 sequence: CASSLSFLSGSYGYTF. For the CDR3, the DNA is TGTGCCAGCAGTTTATCCTTTCTATCAGGGTCCTATGGCTACACCTTC.